A single sample gave rise to the 14 T cell receptor beta chains below, sequenced in a study of shared clonotypes between healthy human individuals. Measured with immunoSEQ multiplex PCR; TCRdb has only the in-frame clones, and not every one. The data hold around 600,000 clones, with roughly 98% observed a single time. Naive CD8 isolation took CD45RO-negative cells positively selected for CCR7 and excluded terminally differentiated effector memory CD45RA+ cells. The sample consisted of naive CD8+ T cells sorted from blood. Receptors originate from a man aged 30 to 45 in good health.

The J gene is TRBJ1-5, the V gene TRBV6-1, with D perhaps TRBD1 (6 bases). The germline CDR1 and CDR2 sequences are MNHNS and SASEGT. Trimming took off 4 bases at V and 3 bases at J, with 10 bases between the two ends. The CDR3 spans 14 residues. The DNA of the CDR3 is TGTGCCAGCAGTGGCAGGGGTGCCAATCAGCCCCAGCATTTT. Amino acids: CASSGRGANQPQHF.

This clone was seen just once. The chain carries TRBV19 and TRBJ2-1, with 7 bases lining up with TRBD1. V gave up 5 bases and J gave up 6 bases; unmatched junction bases: 7. Per the germline V gene, CDR1 is LNHDA and CDR2 is SQIVND (reference sequence). The CDR3 has 14 amino acids. This CDR3 is CASSPTGFLNEQFF. The CDR3 DNA follows: TGTGCCAGTAGTCCGACAGGGTTTCTCAATGAGCAGTTCTTC.

In its sample, this clone was seen once. The J gene is TRBJ2-1, the V gene TRBV10-1; D is perhaps TRBD1 or TRBD2 (5 bases each). The CDR3 runs 15 residues. Trimming took off 3 bases at V and 12 bases at J, with 21 bases between the two ends. Germline CDR1 WNHNN, CDR2 SYGVQD (reference sequence). The CDR3 sequence is CASSDSGTPEKVQFF. In nucleotides, the CDR3 is TGCGCCAGCAGTGATTCCGGGACCCCCGAGAAGGTGCAGTTCTTC.

The rearrangement joins TRBV28 to TRBJ2-1, with 8 bases aligning to TRBD1. The CDR3 contains 14 residues. V gave up 7 bases and J gave up 4 bases; unmatched junction bases: 6. CDR1 and CDR2 (germline): MDHEN, SYDVKM. The CDR3 region is CASKPGQEYNEQFF. The CDR3 nucleotides are TGTGCCAGCAAGCCGGGACAGGAATACAATGAGCAGTTCTTC.

The chain has TRBV28 and TRBJ2-1; no clear D. Germline lookup yields CDR1 MDHEN and CDR2 SYDVKM. This CDR3 comprises 15 residues. Trimming removed 4 bases from V and 0 bases from J, with 10 bases in between. The DNA of the CDR3 is TGTGCCAGCAGTTCGTCCCCGAGCTCCTACAATGAGCAGTTCTTC. Encoded protein: CASSSSPSSYNEQFF.

The rearrangement uses TRBV28 and TRBJ1-5, with 7 nucleotides matching TRBD1. Trimming cost V 3 bases and J 9 bases; bases outside gene matches: 11. This CDR3 region has 15 residues. Germline loops: CDR1 MDHEN, CDR2 SYDVKM. CDR3 sequence: CASSFMTGSFSPQHF. The DNA of the CDR3 is TGTGCCAGCAGTTTCATGACAGGGAGCTTTTCGCCCCAGCATTTT.

The chain uses TRBV5-5 and TRBJ2-7, with 7 bases identical to TRBD1. Germline assignment: CDR1 SGHKS and CDR2 YYEKEE (reference sequence). Trimming at V came to 2 bases and at J to 4 bases, leaving 9 bases not matched to a gene. This CDR3 comprises 15 residues. The CDR3 region has the DNA TGTGCCAGCAGCTTCGTTTTAGACAGGGATTACGAGCAGTACTTC. Amino acid sequence: CASSFVLDRDYEQYF.

The sample holds one count of this clone. This chain joins TRBV4-3 and TRBJ2-3, with 7 bases that match TRBD2. The CDR3 length is 16 residues. From germline, CDR1 is LGHNA and CDR2 YSLEER. With 0 bases clipped from V and 2 bases from J, the junction kept 5 bases outside the gene matches. The CDR3 spells CASSQDKWDYTDTQYF. The CDR3 DNA sequence: TGCGCCAGCAGCCAAGATAAATGGGACTACACAGATACGCAGTATTTT.

This chain links TRBV9 with TRBJ2-3; 9 nucleotides line up with TRBD2. The V segment lost 3 bases and the J segment 4 bases; nucleotides outside the gene matches: 6. Germline V gene sequence: CDR1 SGDLS, CDR2 YYNGEE. CDR3 size: 15 residues. This CDR3 is CASSGEREVPDTQYF. Written as DNA, the CDR3 is TGTGCCAGCAGCGGAGAGCGGGAGGTTCCAGATACGCAGTATTTT.

The genes are TRBV10-2 and TRBJ2-7, with 9 bases fitting TRBD1. V trimming: 5 bases; J trimming: 2 bases; junction bases outside the gene matches: 7. The CDR3 sequence is 15 residues long. Germline values: CDR1 WSHSY, CDR2 SAAADI. For the CDR3, the DNA is TGCGCCAGCAGTAATACCGGGACAGGGACCTACGAGCAGTACTTC. This translates into CASSNTGTGTYEQYF.

The V call is TRBV10-3, the J call TRBJ2-7, with no clear D. Germline-derived CDR1 and CDR2 are ENHRY and SYGVKD. V dropped 1 base and J dropped 2 bases, with 12 bases sitting between them. The CDR3 sequence is 15 residues long. The CDR3 reads CAISEFRQLTYEQYF. CDR3 coding DNA: TGTGCCATCAGTGAGTTTCGGCAGCTTACCTACGAGCAGTACTTC.

This clone showed up just once. V and J are TRBV10-3 and TRBJ2-7, with D possibly being TRBD2 (5 bases). With 2 bases removed from V and 0 bases from J, the gap between germline ends came to 8 bases. The CDR3 consists of 14 residues. Germline values: CDR1 ENHRY, CDR2 SYGVKD. In DNA form, the CDR3 reads TGTGCCATCAGTGAGGGAGGCCCCTCCTACGAGCAGTACTTC. Amino acids: CAISEGGPSYEQYF.

The J gene is TRBJ2-7, the V gene TRBV27; 7 bases map to TRBD2. This CDR3 is built from 15 residues. The trim removed 5 bases at V and 2 bases at J, leaving 9 bases unmatched. Germline V gene lookup returns CDR1 MNHEY and CDR2 SMNVEV (reference sequence). The CDR3 sequence is CASSPGLAVTYEQYF. The DNA of the CDR3 is TGTGCCAGCAGTCCCGGCCTAGCGGTTACCTACGAGCAGTACTTC.

The chain uses TRBV9 and TRBJ2-1; weak D call: TRBD2 (5 bases). The germline V and J ends were trimmed by 9 bases and 6 bases, with 10 bases remaining between them. The length of the CDR3 is 11 residues. Germline CDR1 and CDR2: SGDLS and YYNGEE. CDR3 DNA: TGTGCCACGGGGTTCGGCAATGAGCAGTTCTTC. The encoded protein is CATGFGNEQFF.